This TCR beta chain was sequenced in a study of T cells in Graves' hyperthyroidism and ophthalmopathy. V was clipped by 0 bases and J by 4 bases, with 13 bases between them. CDR3 length equals 15 residues. Germline values: CDR1 SGDLS, CDR2 YYNGEE. RNA transcripts served as the template for amplifying TCR beta CDR3 regions. TCR CDR3 regions were first amplified by RT-PCR with HTBI primers. TCRdb re-derived calls from the multiplex PCR reads in MiXCR, one entry per CDR3 protein. The sample contains 450,000 to 700,000 distinct CDR3 sequences, around 42% of which appear only once. In the case of this clonotype: As yet, its antigen is unknown.

Broader study findings: Researchers report that a 13 V-J model separated ophthalmopathy from stable hyperthyroidism.

The clonotype originates from an adult woman with Graves' disease, either hyperthyroidism or ophthalmopathy (not recorded which). This chain joins TRBV9 and TRBJ1-1; perhaps TRBD1 as D (5 bases). The sample was peripheral blood or thyroid tissue (not recorded which). The DNA of the CDR3 is TGTGCCAGCAGCGTAGGGACATACTTAGGCACTGAAGCTTTCTTT. It specifies CASSVGTYLGTEAFF.